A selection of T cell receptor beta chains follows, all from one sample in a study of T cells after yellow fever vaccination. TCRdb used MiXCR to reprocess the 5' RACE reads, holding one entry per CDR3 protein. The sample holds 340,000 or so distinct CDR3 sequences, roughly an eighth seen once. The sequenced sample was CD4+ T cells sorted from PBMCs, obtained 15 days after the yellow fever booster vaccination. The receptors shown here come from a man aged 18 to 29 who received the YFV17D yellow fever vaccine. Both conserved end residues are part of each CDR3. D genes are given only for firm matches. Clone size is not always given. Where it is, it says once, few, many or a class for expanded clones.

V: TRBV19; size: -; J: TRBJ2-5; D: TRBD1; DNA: TGTGCCAGTAGTATCGGGACAGGGCAAGAGACCCAGTACTTC; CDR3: CASSIGTGQETQYF
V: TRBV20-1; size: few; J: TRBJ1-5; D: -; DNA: TGCAGTGCTAGCGGGGCGGTGTTAGGCCAGCCCCAGCATTTT; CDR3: CSASGAVLGQPQHF
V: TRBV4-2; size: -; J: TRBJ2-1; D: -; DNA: TGTGCCAGCAGCCAAGATACCCTCTACAATGAGCAGTTCTTC; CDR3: CASSQDTLYNEQFF
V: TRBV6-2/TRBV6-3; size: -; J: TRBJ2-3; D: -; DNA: TGTGCCAGCACACCCTCCTCCGCAGATACGCAGTATTTT; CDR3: CASTPSSADTQYF
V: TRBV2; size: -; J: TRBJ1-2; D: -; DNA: TGTGCCAGCAGTGAATCTCCTACGGGAGGCTACACCTTC; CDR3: CASSESPTGGYTF
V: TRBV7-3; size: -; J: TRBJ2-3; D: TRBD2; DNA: TGTGCCAGCAGCCCGCGTAGCGGGGGAACCACAGATACGCAGTATTTT; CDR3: CASSPRSGGTTDTQYF
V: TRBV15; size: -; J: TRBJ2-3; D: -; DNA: TGTGCCACCAGCAGGAGGCTGATCACAGATACGCAGTATTTT; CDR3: CATSRRLITDTQYF
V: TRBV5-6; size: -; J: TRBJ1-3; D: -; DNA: TGTGCCAGCAGTTATATCCCCTCCTCTGGAAACACCATATATTTT; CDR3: CASSYIPSSGNTIYF
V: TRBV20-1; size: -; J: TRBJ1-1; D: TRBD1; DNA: TGCAGTGCTAGAGATACGGGGGGCAGGGGGGCTTTCTTT; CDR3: CSARDTGGRGAFF
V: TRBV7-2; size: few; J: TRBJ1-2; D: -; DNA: TGTGCCAGCAGCTTAGCATTTGACGGTAGCTACACCTTC; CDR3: CASSLAFDGSYTF